The 17 T cell receptor beta chains listed next were all sequenced from one sample in a study of T cell responses to AZD1222 COVID-19 vaccine. Sequenced by immunoSEQ multiplex PCR; TCRdb stores in-frame clones only, minus some. This table holds some 71,000 clones, about 89% found once. The source was peripheral blood, collected 28 days after the second AZD1222 dose. These receptors all stem from an adult who received the AZD1222 COVID-19 vaccine.

Concerning this clone: One end of the junction fails to match germline, which may point to a read error. The chain carries TRBV10-1 and TRBJ1-6, with TRBD1 as a possible D gene (5 bases). Germline V gene data show CDR1 as WNHNN and CDR2 as SYGVQD (reference sequence). The CDR3 has 13 residues. The CDR3 region is CASSAAGNSPLYF. The CDR3, as DNA: TGCGCCAGCAGTGCCGCAGGGAATTCACCCCTCTACTTT.

The V call is TRBV3-1 (or the pseudogene TRBV3-2), the J call TRBJ2-3; weak D call: TRBD2 (6 bases). The CDR3 covers 14 residues. Germline V gives CDR1 LGHDT, CDR2 YNNKEL (reference sequence). V was cut by 3 bases and J by 0 bases, with 7 bases left in between. In nucleotides, the CDR3 is TGTGCCAGCAGCCAGGACTATAGCACAGATACGCAGTATTTT. Translated, it gives CASSQDYSTDTQYF.

In this sample, this clone turned up a few times. V usage is TRBV4-1 and J usage is TRBJ2-1; the match to TRBD2 covers 14 bases. Germline CDR1 is MGHRA and CDR2 is YSYEKL. After removal of 4 bases from V and 9 bases from J, the junction contained 5 bases not matched to a gene. This CDR3 region has 15 residues. The CDR3 sequence is CASSRGLAGEGEQFF. In DNA, the CDR3 is TGCGCCAGCAGCCGGGGACTAGCGGGAGAGGGTGAGCAGTTCTTC.

The V gene is TRBV5-5, the J gene TRBJ1-1; D ambiguous. With 2 bases removed from V and 0 bases from J, the gap between germline ends came to 8 bases. The CDR3 spans 14 residues. Germline V gene sequence: CDR1 SGHKS, CDR2 YYEKEE (reference sequence). CDR3 loop: CASSLRLLNTEAFF. The CDR3 DNA follows: TGTGCCAGCAGCTTAAGACTTCTGAACACTGAAGCTTTCTTT. Combining the CDR3 with reference TRBV5-5 and TRBJ1-1 gives the whole variable domain DAGVTQSPTHLIKTRGQQVTLRCSPISGHKSVSWYQQVLGQGPQFIFQYYEKEERGRGNFPDRFSARQFPNYSSELNVNALLLGDSALYLCASSLRLLNTEAFFGQGTRLTVV.

This clone appeared once. The rearrangement links TRBV28 to TRBJ1-4; D remains ambiguous. The CDR3 sequence is 11 residues long. V lost 2 bases, J lost 7 bases, and 2 bases lay in between. The germline V gene encodes CDR1 MDHEN and CDR2 SYDVKM. The CDR3 reads CASSLTEKLFF. DNA for the CDR3: TGTGCCAGCAGTTTAACTGAAAAACTGTTTTTT.

The chain combines TRBV3-1 (or the pseudogene TRBV3-2) with TRBJ2-7; D uncertain. CDR1 LGHDT and CDR2 YNNKEL come from the germline V gene (reference sequence). The V end lost 6 bases, the J end lost 5 bases, and 11 bases lay between the germline ends. CDR3 length: 12 residues. CDR3 bases: TGTGCCAGCAGGTCCTCCTGGGACGAGCAGTACTTC. It codes for CASRSSWDEQYF.

The chain has TRBV7-3 and TRBJ2-1; 9 positions agree with TRBD2. V dropped 2 bases and J dropped 7; count of bases not matched to a gene: 12. In germline, CDR1 is SGHTA, CDR2 FQGTGA. This CDR3 comprises 17 residues. The chain's CDR3 is CASSLGIGSGRMNEQFF. The CDR3 DNA reads TGTGCCAGCAGCTTAGGGATTGGGAGCGGGAGGATGAATGAGCAGTTCTTC.

The chain joins TRBV7-6 to TRBJ2-3, with TRBD2 matching over 7 bases. The CDR3 is 16 amino acids. Germline V CDR1 and CDR2: SGHVS, FNYEAQ. The junction had 9 bases not matched to a gene; V was cut back by 5 bases and J by 1 base. The CDR3 spells CASSLASTSGTDTQYF. CDR3 DNA sequence: TGTGCCAGCAGCCTCGCGTCCACTAGCGGCACAGATACGCAGTATTTT.

The chain recombines TRBV19 with TRBJ2-7; D unclear. The CDR3 extends over 16 amino acids. The V end lost 3 bases, the J end lost 3 bases, and 18 bases lay between the germline ends. Looked up from germline, CDR1 is LNHDA and CDR2 is SQIVND (reference sequence). The CDR3 protein is CASSISGFGEIYEQYF. DNA of the CDR3: TGTGCCAGTAGTATTAGTGGTTTTGGGGAAATCTACGAGCAGTACTTC.

This chain connects TRBV10-3 to TRBJ2-3, with 10 bases lining up with TRBD2. V shed 5 bases, J shed 3 bases, and the junction held 5 bases outside the gene matches. There are 15 residues in the CDR3. Germline V gene data show CDR1 as ENHRY and CDR2 as SYGVKD. CDR3 residues: CAISPAGGPTDTQYF. The CDR3 DNA sequence: TGTGCCATCAGTCCAGCGGGAGGGCCGACAGATACGCAGTATTTT.

DNA for the CDR3: TGTGCCAGCATAGGTCTACAAGAGACCCAGTACTTC. Translating it yields CASIGLQETQYF. The rearrangement links TRBV2 to TRBJ2-5; no clear D gene. Trimming took 7 bases from V and 2 from J, leaving 8 bases between them. Germline CDR1 SNHLY, CDR2 FYNNEI. CDR3 length equals 12 residues. Full variable domain (rest looked up from reference TRBV2 and TRBJ2-5): EPEVTQTPSHQVTQMGQEVILRCVPISNHLYFYWYRQILGQKVEFLVSFYNNEISEKSEIFDDQFSVERPDGSNFTLKIRSTKLEDSAMYFCASIGLQETQYFGPGTRLLVL.

This clone has a count of ten or more. The chain links TRBV7-9 to TRBJ2-7; D is possibly TRBD2 (7 bases). This CDR3 contains 14 residues. Trimming took off 4 bases at V and 7 bases at J, with 17 bases between the two ends. Germline V gene data show CDR1 as SEHNR and CDR2 as FQNEAQ (reference sequence). Here the CDR3 reads CASSSPRGAGEQYF. The CDR3 nucleotides read TGTGCCAGCAGCTCCCCACGGGGGGCAGGAGAGCAGTACTTC.

This clone has more than one count but fewer than ten. J is TRBJ1-6 and V is TRBV7-9; D not certain. V was pared by 1 base and J by 7 bases, with 5 bases between. Looked up from germline, CDR1 is SEHNR and CDR2 is FQNEAQ (reference sequence). This CDR3 has 13 residues. CDR3 loop: CASSLGANSPLHF. CDR3 DNA: TGTGCCAGCAGCTTAGGGGCCAATTCACCCCTCCACTTT.

In its sample, this clone was seen once. This rearrangement joins TRBV7-2 to TRBJ2-5, with TRBD2 matching 11 bases. J gave up 9 bases and V 7 bases, and 16 bases lay outside the gene matches. The CDR3 has 16 residues. Germline loops: CDR1 SGHTA, CDR2 FQGNSA. CDR3 nucleotide sequence: TGTGCCAGCAACCGCCAAGGGACTAGCGGTTCGTTGGCCCAGTACTTC. It yields the protein CASNRQGTSGSLAQYF.

This clone was counted once. The CDR3 sequence: CASSRTGEGSPLHF. In DNA, the CDR3 is TGTGCCAGTAGCCGGACAGGGGAGGGATCACCCCTCCACTTT. This chain joins TRBV19 and TRBJ1-6, with TRBD1 matching 9 bases. V lost 6 bases and J lost 10; bases outside the gene matches: 7. CDR1 LNHDA and CDR2 SQIVND come from the germline V gene (reference sequence). The CDR3 sequence is 14 residues long.

This chain connects TRBV11-2 to TRBJ2-6; no firm D call. The CDR3 spans 11 residues. Trimming cost V 8 bases and J 4 bases, with 3 bases left between them. Germline V gene sequence: CDR1 SGHAT, CDR2 FQNNGV. CDR3 in DNA: TGTGCCAGCCGCGGGGCCAACGTCCTGACTTTC. This codes for CASRGANVLTF.

The gene calls are TRBV12-3 or TRBV12-4 and TRBJ2-3; tentatively, D is TRBD2 (6 bases). The CDR3 extends over 12 amino acids. Between the trimmed V and J ends, which lost 5 bases and 8 bases, there was a span of 11 bases. CDR3 residues: CASSALGGTQYF. The CDR3 nucleotides read TGTGCCAGCAGTGCTTTGGGAGGTACGCAGTATTTT.